What follows are 32 T cell receptor beta chains derived from one specimen sequenced in a study of T cells after yellow fever vaccination. TCRdb reanalysed the 5' RACE reads using MiXCR and keeps one entry per CDR3 protein. The sample consists of about 350,000 distinct CDR3 sequences, 11% of them appearing once. The sample in question was PBMCs, obtained on the day of the first yellow fever vaccination. Every receptor here comes from a man in his late teens or twenties who received the YFV17D yellow fever vaccine.

The sample holds many counts of this clonotype. The chain recombines TRBV28 with TRBJ2-1; D is ambiguous. V was shortened by 6 bases and J by 5 bases, with 8 bases between the two germline ends. This CDR3 contains 12 residues. CDR1 and CDR2 (germline): MDHEN, SYDVKM. For the CDR3, the DNA is TGTGCCAGCAGCCTTTTGAACAATGAGCAGTTCTTC. Amino acids: CASSLLNNEQFF. The complete variable domain, with remaining parts taken from reference TRBV28 and TRBJ2-1, reads DVKVTQSSRYLVKRTGEKVFLECVQDMDHENMFWYRQDPGLGLRLIYFSYDVKMKEKGDIPEGYSVSREKKERFSLILESASTNQTSMYLCASSLLNNEQFFGPGTRLTVL.

The gene calls are TRBV29-1 and TRBJ2-2; 9 nucleotides align to TRBD1. This CDR3 region has 13 residues. V shed 7 bases and J 7 bases; nucleotides not matched to a gene: 7. The germline CDR1 and CDR2 sequences are SQVTM and ANQGSEA. The CDR3 spells CSARTGVGGELFF. In DNA, the CDR3 is TGCAGCGCCCGGACAGGGGTGGGCGGGGAGCTGTTTTTT.

This clonotype was counted ten times or more. The chain has TRBV5-1 and TRBJ2-3, with 10 bases lining up with TRBD2. From germline, CDR1 is SGHRS and CDR2 YFSETQ. V shed 3 bases and J 1 base; nucleotides not matched to a gene: 2. The CDR3 sequence is 15 residues long. The CDR3 loop is CASSSGLAGTDTQYF. For the CDR3, the DNA is TGCGCCAGCAGCTCTGGACTAGCGGGCACAGATACGCAGTATTTT.

This chain uses TRBV5-1 with TRBJ2-6; no definite D call. The CDR3 is 15 amino acids. V lost 7 bases and J 0 bases, leaving 11 bases between the germline ends. The germline CDR1 and CDR2 sequences are SGHRS and YFSETQ. CDR3 sequence reads: CASHQDSSGANVLTF. The CDR3 nucleotides read TGCGCCAGCCACCAGGATTCCTCTGGGGCCAACGTCCTGACTTTC.

In regard to this clonotype: An end of the junction does not agree with germline; a read error may underlie this. The rearrangement uses TRBV5-5 and TRBJ2-2; 7 bases are shared with TRBD2. This CDR3 is 16 amino acids long. The germline V gene encodes CDR1 SGHKS and CDR2 YYEKEE (reference sequence). The CDR3 spells CASSSRGVLNNGELFF. As DNA, the CDR3 is TGTGCCAGCAGCTCCCGGGGGGTTCTCAACAACGGGGAGCTGTTTTTT.

This clonotype has more than one count but fewer than ten. This CDR3 is CASSPRRYGPDTQYF. CDR3 DNA sequence: TGTGCCAGCAGCCCCCGCCGCTACGGCCCAGATACGCAGTATTTT. The genes are TRBV7-8 and TRBJ2-3; D remains unclear. CDR3 size: 15 residues. Germline V gives CDR1 SGHVS, CDR2 FQNEAQ. With 5 bases removed from V and 4 bases from J, the gap between germline ends came to 16 bases.

This clonotype was seen a few times. The V and J genes are TRBV6-5 and TRBJ2-1; 10 nucleotides agree with TRBD2. CDR3 length: 17 residues. Germline V gives CDR1 MNHEY, CDR2 SVGAGI. V shed 2 bases, J shed 5 bases, and the junction held 9 bases outside the gene matches. The CDR3, as DNA: TGTGCCAGCAGTTACGGGGTAGCGGGGGGTACCCACAATGAGCAGTTCTTC. It encodes CASSYGVAGGTHNEQFF.

The chain links TRBV6-2 or TRBV6-3 to TRBJ2-3; 11 bases match TRBD1. V trimming: 0 bases; J trimming: 3 bases; junction bases outside the gene matches: 2. CDR3 length: 16 residues. Germline-derived CDR1 and CDR2 are MNHEY and SVGEGT. For the CDR3, the DNA is TGTGCCAGCAGTTACTCCGGGACAGGGGGGACAGATACGCAGTATTTT. Its translation: CASSYSGTGGTDTQYF.

This clonotype came up a few times. The rearrangement links TRBV20-1 to TRBJ2-6; TRBD1 aligns across 11 bases. The germline gives CDR1 DFQATT, CDR2 SNEGSKA (reference sequence). After removal of 3 bases from V and 2 bases from J, the junction contained 3 bases not matched to a gene. The CDR3 loop spans 16 amino acids. This chain's CDR3 is CSASGQGAAGANVLTF. The DNA of the CDR3 is TGCAGTGCTAGTGGACAGGGGGCTGCTGGGGCCAACGTCCTGACTTTC.

The chain couples TRBV7-2 to TRBJ2-7; D is possibly TRBD1 (5 bases). The V and J ends lost 5 bases and 7 bases respectively, with 15 bases between them. In germline, CDR1 is SGHTA, CDR2 FQGNSA. CDR3 size: 13 residues. CDR3 DNA: TGTGCCAGCAGCCAACAGGAGTCGTCTGAGCAGTACTTC. Its protein product is CASSQQESSEQYF.

The chain has TRBV30 and TRBJ1-1; a possible D gene is TRBD1 (6 bases). Germline V gives CDR1 GTSNPN, CDR2 SVGIG (reference sequence). With 0 bases removed from V and 6 bases from J, the gap between germline ends came to 14 bases. This CDR3 has 14 residues. The CDR3 loop is CAWSVQGRRAEAFF. CDR3 in DNA: TGTGCCTGGAGTGTTCAGGGGCGGAGGGCTGAAGCTTTCTTT.

The genes are TRBV28 and TRBJ2-7; 7 bases map to TRBD2. This CDR3 has 14 residues. After removal of 6 bases from V and 2 bases from J, the junction contained 7 bases not matched to a gene. The germline V gene has CDR1 MDHEN and CDR2 SYDVKM. The CDR3 DNA is TGTGCCAGCAGACTGGGAGGGTCTACCTACGAGCAGTACTTC. Protein sequence: CASRLGGSTYEQYF.

This clonotype was seen more than once but under ten times. V is TRBV5-6 and J is TRBJ2-1; 8 bases fit TRBD1. Trimming at V came to 3 bases and at J to 7 bases, leaving 6 bases not matched to a gene. CDR3 size: 14 residues. In germline, CDR1 is SGHDT, CDR2 YYEEEE. The CDR3 is CASSSRQGRNEQFF. The CDR3 DNA follows: TGTGCCAGCAGCTCCCGACAGGGGAGGAATGAGCAGTTCTTC.

This clonotype was observed a handful of times. The chain combines TRBV20-1 with TRBJ2-3; D perhaps matches TRBD1 (6 bases). The germline gives CDR1 DFQATT, CDR2 SNEGSKA (reference sequence). This CDR3 contains 15 residues. Trimming removed 3 bases at V and 2 bases at J, with 15 bases between. As DNA, the CDR3 is TGCAGTGCTAGCTCAAGTCAGGGGTTCACAGATACGCAGTATTTT. It translates to CSASSSQGFTDTQYF.

The chain employs TRBV20-1 and TRBJ2-7, with 10 bases identical to TRBD2. Germline assignment: CDR1 DFQATT and CDR2 SNEGSKA (reference sequence). With V trimmed by 3 bases and J by 0 bases, 11 bases remained unmatched. The CDR3 spans 17 residues. The CDR3 region has the DNA TGCAGTGCTAGTAAGCGGGGGGGCCTATTGCGCTCCTACGAGCAGTACTTC. Protein product: CSASKRGGLLRSYEQYF.

The chain combines TRBV19 with TRBJ2-3, with 8 bases fitting TRBD2. The length of the CDR3 is 14 residues. Germline V CDR1 and CDR2: LNHDA, SQIVND (reference sequence). J lost 0 bases, V lost 7 bases, and 3 bases had no gene match. CDR3 DNA sequence: TGTGCCAGTACCCCGGGGGGGAGCACAGATACGCAGTATTTT. It yields the protein CASTPGGSTDTQYF.

This clonotype was picked up a small number of times. The rearrangement joins TRBV20-1 to TRBJ2-7; D is perhaps TRBD2 (7 bases). Germline V CDR1 and CDR2: DFQATT, SNEGSKA (reference sequence). Deletions cut 0 bases from V and 4 bases from J, with 13 bases between. There are 14 residues in the CDR3. CDR3 bases: TGCAGTGCTAGAGAGGGGGGGGCGGCGTACGAGCAGTACTTC. Amino acid sequence: CSAREGGAAYEQYF.

This clonotype was seen repeatedly, ten times or more. V is TRBV7-9 and J is TRBJ2-1; D remains unclear. Looked up from germline, CDR1 is SEHNR and CDR2 is FQNEAQ (reference sequence). The V and J ends lost 5 bases and 5 bases respectively, with 4 bases between them. The CDR3 is 11 amino acids. CDR3 region: CASSVNNEQFF. The CDR3 coding sequence is TGTGCCAGCAGCGTGAACAATGAGCAGTTCTTC.

This clonotype was seen at least ten times. This chain uses TRBV6-2 or TRBV6-3 with TRBJ2-1; either TRBD1 or TRBD2 may fit D (5 bases each). The CDR3 totals 14 residues. Germline loops: CDR1 MNHEY, CDR2 SVGEGT. Trimming removed 0 bases from V and 5 bases from J, with 8 bases in between. The CDR3 here is CASSYSGPNNEQFF. Written as DNA, the CDR3 is TGTGCCAGCAGTTACTCGGGACCCAACAATGAGCAGTTCTTC.

The chain has TRBV6-1 and TRBJ2-6; 9 bases agree with TRBD1. The CDR3 contains 16 residues. Per germline, CDR1 MNHNS and CDR2 SASEGT. The V and J ends lost 5 bases and 1 base, in that order; junction bases with no gene match: 3. CDR3 DNA sequence: TGTGCCAGCAGTAAGGGACAGGGATCTGGGGCCAACGTCCTGACTTTC. It translates to CASSKGQGSGANVLTF.

This clonotype has a handful of counts. The gene calls are TRBV6-2 or TRBV6-3 and TRBJ2-7, with 10 bases matching TRBD1. Germline V gene data show CDR1 as MNHEY and CDR2 as SVGEGT. J lost 6 bases, V lost 6 bases, and 5 bases had no gene match. This CDR3 contains 13 residues. As DNA, the CDR3 is TGTGCCAGCAGGGGGGGGACAGGGGTCGAGCAGTACGTC. It codes for CASRGGTGVEQYV.

The CDR3 bases are TGTGCCAGCAGCTGGGGGACAGGGGGTAATGGCTACACCTTC. It yields the protein CASSWGTGGNGYTF. V and J are TRBV5-4 and TRBJ1-2, with TRBD1 matching over 11 bases. The V and J ends lost 3 bases and 6 bases, in that order; junction bases with no gene match: 4. Germline-derived CDR1 and CDR2 are SGHNT and YYREEE (reference sequence). CDR3 length: 14 amino acids. The complete variable domain, with remaining parts taken from reference TRBV5-4 and TRBJ1-2, reads ETGVTQSPTHLIKTRGQQVTLRCSSQSGHNTVSWYQQALGQGPQFIFQYYREEENGRGNFPPRFSGLQFPNYSSELNVNALELDDSALYLCASSWGTGGNGYTFGSGTRLTVV.

Ten or more counts support this clonotype. The chain recombines TRBV11-2 with TRBJ2-2, with unresolved D. Germline lookup yields CDR1 SGHAT and CDR2 FQNNGV. Between the trimmed V and J ends, which lost 5 bases and 0 bases, there was a span of 7 bases. The CDR3 length is 14 residues. The CDR3 nucleotides are TGTGCCAGCAGCCCCGGATCGAACACCGGGGAGCTGTTTTTT. This gives the protein CASSPGSNTGELFF.

This clonotype was seen more than once but under ten times. This chain uses TRBV5-6 with TRBJ1-1; D might be TRBD1 (6 bases). V was trimmed by 4 bases and J by 1 base, leaving 17 bases between them. The CDR3 sequence is 16 residues long. Germline V gene data show CDR1 as SGHDT and CDR2 as YYEEEE. This CDR3 reads CASSESGTKRNTEAFF. CDR3 in DNA: TGTGCCAGCAGCGAATCCGGGACAAAAAGGAACACTGAAGCTTTCTTT.

The genes are TRBV10-3 and TRBJ2-1, with 7 bases matching TRBD1. The ends lost 6 bases at V and 4 bases at J; junction bases unmatched: 6. Germline V gene lookup returns CDR1 ENHRY and CDR2 SYGVKD. The CDR3 has 14 amino acids. CDR3: CAIRRTGVYNEQFF. In nucleotides, the CDR3 is TGTGCCATCAGAAGAACAGGGGTATACAATGAGCAGTTCTTC.

This clonotype was counted a few times. The chain combines TRBV3-1 with TRBJ1-1; maybe TRBD1 (5 bases). V was clipped by 3 bases and J by 4 bases, with 12 bases between them. The CDR3 totals 14 residues. Germline V lookup: CDR1 LGHDT, CDR2 YNNKEL (reference sequence). DNA for the CDR3: TGTGCCAGCAGCCATGGGGACTGGTTCACTGAAGCTTTCTTT. It yields the protein CASSHGDWFTEAFF.

This clonotype was seen at least ten times. The rearrangement links TRBV5-1 to TRBJ2-3; perhaps TRBD2 as D (6 bases). Germline V CDR1 and CDR2: SGHRS, YFSETQ. The CDR3 runs to 14 residues. V lost 5 bases and J 0 bases, leaving 10 bases between the germline ends. In DNA form, the CDR3 reads TGCGCCAGCAGGAGCAGCGGGAGCACAGATACGCAGTATTTT. Translation: CASRSSGSTDTQYF.

This clonotype was seen more than once but under ten times. This rearrangement joins TRBV3-1 to TRBJ1-6; D is ambiguous. CDR3 length: 15 amino acids. Trimming removed 0 bases at V and 8 bases at J, with 11 bases between. Germline assignment: CDR1 LGHDT and CDR2 YNNKEL (reference sequence). CDR3: CASSQDIQRYSPLHF. The CDR3 DNA sequence: TGTGCCAGCAGCCAAGATATTCAGCGCTATTCACCCCTCCACTTT.

In DNA form, the CDR3 reads TGTGCCAGCAGCTTCTCCGGGACAGGGTTTGACATTCAGTACTTC. Its translation is CASSFSGTGFDIQYF. The chain is built from TRBV11-2 and TRBJ2-4, with 9 nucleotides matching TRBD1. This CDR3 region has 15 residues. The V gene's germline CDR1 is SGHAT and CDR2 FQNNGV. With V trimmed by 3 bases and J by 8 bases, 8 bases remained unmatched.

V usage is TRBV29-1 and J usage is TRBJ1-1; 8 bases agree with TRBD1. Germline CDR1 reads SQVTM; CDR2 reads ANQGSEA. The CDR3 is 14 residues long. V trimming: 4 bases; J trimming: 10 bases; junction bases outside the gene matches: 14. This chain's CDR3 is CSVAGGQGASAAFF. CDR3 nucleotides: TGCAGCGTTGCGGGAGGACAGGGTGCTTCCGCAGCTTTCTTT. Combining the CDR3 with reference TRBV29-1 and TRBJ1-1 gives the whole variable domain SAVISQKPSRDICQRGTSLTIQCQVDSQVTMMFWYRQQPGQSLTLIATANQGSEATYESGFVIDKFPISRPNLTFSTLTVSNMSPEDSSIYLCSVAGGQGASAAFFGQGTRLTVV.

The chain uses TRBV20-1 and TRBJ1-1, with 8 bases matching TRBD1. The CDR3 length is 14 residues. The V and J ends lost 5 bases and 1 base, in that order; junction bases with no gene match: 6. Germline V gene sequence: CDR1 DFQATT, CDR2 SNEGSKA (reference sequence). The CDR3 DNA follows: TGCAGTGCTGCCCAGGGGGCAGGGAACACTGAAGCTTTCTTT. This gives the protein CSAAQGAGNTEAFF.

The CDR3 loop reads CASSSWDTDYEQYF. Here the CDR3 DNA reads TGTGCCAGCAGCTCCTGGGACACGGACTACGAGCAGTACTTC. This sequence joins TRBV7-2 and TRBJ2-7, with D perhaps TRBD1 (6 bases). Looked up from germline, CDR1 is SGHTA and CDR2 is FQGNSA. The V end lost 4 bases, the J end lost 3 bases, and 13 bases lay between the germline ends. CDR3 length: 14 residues.